Listed below are T cell receptor beta chains from one sample, sequenced in a study of T-cell memory formation after mild COVID-19. MiXCR was run by TCRdb on the 5' RACE reads, yielding one entry per CDR3 protein. The sample has just under 150,000 distinct CDR3 sequences, roughly 6.3% seen once; the top ten hold approximately 2.2%. Material for sequencing was PBMCs or a T cell subset sorted from them (not recorded which). These TCRs come from an adult woman who had mild COVID-19 (a few samples of this study predate the infection). Cell type and time point are not known. Each CDR3 is given with its conserved first and last residue. Each record gives: clone size, D gene, V gene, J gene, CDR3 DNA, CDR3 protein. The D gene is left open where the match is weak. Where a row states a size, it is once, few, many or the class of an expanded clone; other rows omit it.

>.|.|TRBV7-8|TRBJ1-3
TGTGCCAGCAGCGATCTACGATCTGGAAACACCATATATTTT
CASSDLRSGNTIYF
>.|.|TRBV12-3/TRBV12-4|TRBJ2-1
TGTGCCAGCCGTTCCTTCCCGAGTGGAAATGAGCAGTTCTTC
CASRSFPSGNEQFF
>few|.|TRBV2|TRBJ1-5
TGTGCCAGCAGCCAACAGGGAAGTCAGCCCCAGCATTTT
CASSQQGSQPQHF
>many|TRBD2|TRBV29-1|TRBJ2-7
TGCAGCATAAACTTGGGACTAGAACCCTACGAGCAGTACTTC
CSINLGLEPYEQYF
>few|TRBD2|TRBV7-9|TRBJ2-1
TGTGCCAGCAGCTTAGGACGTCTAGCGGGAAAGTTCGACAATGAGCAGTTCTTC
CASSLGRLAGKFDNEQFF
>many|TRBD2|TRBV6-6|TRBJ2-1
TGTGCCAGCAACAAACTAGCGGGGGGTGAGCAGTTCTTC
CASNKLAGGEQFF
>.|.|TRBV7-9|TRBJ1-2
TGTGCCAGCAGCTTAGGGACGGACTACCGCTACACCTTC
CASSLGTDYRYTF
>once|.|TRBV10-3|TRBJ1-1
TGTGCCACCCGTCCAGTCTTTGGGGAAGCTTTCTTT
CATRPVFGEAFF
>many|TRBD2|TRBV7-3|TRBJ2-5
TGTGCCAGCAGCTTAAAAGCGGGGGAGACCCAGTACTTC
CASSLKAGETQYF
>few|.|TRBV29-1|TRBJ2-7
TGCAGCGTTAAGGGACCGACCTACGAGCAGTACTTC
CSVKGPTYEQYF
>many|TRBD1|TRBV6-5|TRBJ1-2
TGTGCCAGCAGCCCAGGGGGCTCAGGGACCTATGGCTACACCTTC
CASSPGGSGTYGYTF
>many|.|TRBV6-1|TRBJ1-2
TGTGCCAGCAGTGATTGGAACTATGGCTACACCTTC
CASSDWNYGYTF
>few|.|TRBV5-5|TRBJ2-2
TGTGCCAGCAGCTTGAGAGACACGAACACCGGGGAGCTGTTTTTT
CASSLRDTNTGELFF
>few|.|TRBV5-1|TRBJ1-1
TGCGCCAGCAGCTTAAGGTCCCGGGGTGGGACTGAAGCTTTCTTT
CASSLRSRGGTEAFF
>many|TRBD2|TRBV27|TRBJ2-1
TGTGCCAGCAGACTAGCGGGAGGGAGCTCCTACAATGAGCAGTTCTTC
CASRLAGGSSYNEQFF
>.|.|TRBV6-1|TRBJ1-2
TGTGCCAGCAGTGAAGCCGTATTGGATGGCTACACCTTC
CASSEAVLDGYTF
>.|.|TRBV2|TRBJ2-1
TGTGCCAGCAGTTCACAGGTTAAAACCTACAATGAGCAGTTCTTC
CASSSQVKTYNEQFF
>few|TRBD2|TRBV3-1|TRBJ2-1
TGTGCCAGCAGCCAAATCAGCGGGAGGGCGTTCAATGAGCAGTTCTTC
CASSQISGRAFNEQFF
>.|.|TRBV24-1|TRBJ2-1
TGTGCCACCAGAGAAAGGAGGGGGAATAGCGGTGAGCAGTTCTTC
CATRERRGNSGEQFF
>.|.|TRBV4-1|TRBJ2-7
TGCGCCAGCAGCCCCAGGCGGAACTCCTACGAGCAGTACTTC
CASSPRRNSYEQYF
>many|.|TRBV4-1|TRBJ2-1
TGCGCCAGCAGCCAACTTTGGGACTTTCCTGACAATGAGCAGTTCTTC
CASSQLWDFPDNEQFF
>.|TRBD1|TRBV7-6|TRBJ1-5
TGTGCCAGCAGCCACTCCGGGACAGGGGGCAATCAGCCCCAGCATTTT
CASSHSGTGGNQPQHF
>many|.|TRBV27|TRBJ2-1
TGTGCCAGCAGTTACGGGTACTCCTACAATGAGCAGTTCTTC
CASSYGYSYNEQFF
>many|.|TRBV25-1|TRBJ2-1
TGTGCCAGCAGTGTTCGGGGGAAGCTTTCCTACAATGAGCAGTTCTTC
CASSVRGKLSYNEQFF
>many|.|TRBV29-1|TRBJ1-2
TGCAGCGTTTTATGGACAACCGCCGATGGCTACACCTTC
CSVLWTTADGYTF
>.|.|TRBV7-2|TRBJ2-5
TGTGCCAGCAGTCGGACTATATCCAGTCGGGAGACCCAGTACTTC
CASSRTISSRETQYF
>many|.|TRBV7-9|TRBJ2-2
TGTGCCATTTCTTTTGGCCCGAACACCGGGGAGCTGTTTTTT
CAISFGPNTGELFF
>.|TRBD2|TRBV7-9|TRBJ2-1
TGTGCCAGCAGCCAAGGGCGGGGGGGCTTTATCAATGAGCAGTTCTTC
CASSQGRGGFINEQFF
>many|.|TRBV9|TRBJ2-1
TGTGCCAGCAGCGGCGGGACGCGACTCAATGAGCAGTTCTTC
CASSGGTRLNEQFF
>many|TRBD2|TRBV6-2/TRBV6-3|TRBJ2-1
TGTGCCAGCAGTGACCAAGCGGGAGGGCCCGGCAATGAGCAGTTCTTC
CASSDQAGGPGNEQFF
>many|TRBD2|TRBV7-9|TRBJ2-4
TGTGCCAGCAGCTTAGGTAGACTAGCGGAGGGAGCCAAAAACATTCAGTACTTC
CASSLGRLAEGAKNIQYF
>few|.|TRBV12-3/TRBV12-4|TRBJ2-7
TGTGCCAGCAGTCCAGTGGTCAAATCCTACGAGCAGTACTTC
CASSPVVKSYEQYF